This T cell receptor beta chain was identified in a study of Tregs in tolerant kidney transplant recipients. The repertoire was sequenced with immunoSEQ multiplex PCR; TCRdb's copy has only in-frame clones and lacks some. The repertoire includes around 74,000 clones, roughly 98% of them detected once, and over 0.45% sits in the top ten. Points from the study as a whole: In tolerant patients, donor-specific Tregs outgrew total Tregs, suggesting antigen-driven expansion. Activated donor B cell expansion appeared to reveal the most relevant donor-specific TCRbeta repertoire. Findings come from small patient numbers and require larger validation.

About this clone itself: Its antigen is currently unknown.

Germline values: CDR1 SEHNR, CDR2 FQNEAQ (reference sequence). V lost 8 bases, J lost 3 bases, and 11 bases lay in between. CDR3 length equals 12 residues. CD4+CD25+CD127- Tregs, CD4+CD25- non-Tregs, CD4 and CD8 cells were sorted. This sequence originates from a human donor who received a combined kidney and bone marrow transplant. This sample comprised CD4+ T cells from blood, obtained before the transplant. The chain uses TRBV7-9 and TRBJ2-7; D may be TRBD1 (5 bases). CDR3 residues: CASRDDSYEQYF. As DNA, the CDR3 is TGTGCCAGCCGCGACGACAGCTACGAGCAGTACTTC.